This T cell receptor beta chain was recorded in a study of OX40 agonist ivuxolimab in advanced cancers. Study background: Given to patients was ivuxolimab, an agonistic anti-OX40 (CD134) antibody. Findings and caveats of the study: On average, CD8+ T cells showed a greater number of expanded clones than CD4+.

Concerning this clone: Its cognate antigen is unknown.

The germline V and J ends were trimmed by 8 bases and 10 bases, with 11 bases remaining between them. This CDR3 has 10 amino acids. Germline CDR1 SNHLY, CDR2 FYNNEI. This table comes from immunoSEQ multiplex PCR, and its TCRdb copy is limited to in-frame clones, with some not included. In the table there are about 49,000 clones, 81% of which are singletons. The source of this sequence is an adult with an advanced solid tumor such as melanoma, head and neck, liver or kidney cancer. V gene TRBV2 combines with J gene TRBJ1-2; D is unresolved. The material was CD4+ or CD8+ T cells sorted from blood, obtained in a trial of the OX40 agonist ivuxolimab. For the CDR3, the DNA is TGTGCCAGCGGAGTAGACGCCTACACCTTC. This gives the protein CASGVDAYTF.